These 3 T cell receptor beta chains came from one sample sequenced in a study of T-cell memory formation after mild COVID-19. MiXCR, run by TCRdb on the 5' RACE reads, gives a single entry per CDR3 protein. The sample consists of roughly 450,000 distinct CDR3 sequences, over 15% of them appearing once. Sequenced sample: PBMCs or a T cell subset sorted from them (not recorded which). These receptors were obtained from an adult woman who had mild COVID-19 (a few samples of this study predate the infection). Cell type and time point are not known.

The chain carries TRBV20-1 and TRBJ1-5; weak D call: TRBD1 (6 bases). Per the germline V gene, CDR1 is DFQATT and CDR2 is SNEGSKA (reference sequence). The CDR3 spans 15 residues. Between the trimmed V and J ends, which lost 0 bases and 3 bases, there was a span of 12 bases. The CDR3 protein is CSAREGALTNQPQHF. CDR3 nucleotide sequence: TGCAGTGCTAGAGAGGGGGCGCTTACCAATCAGCCCCAGCATTTT.

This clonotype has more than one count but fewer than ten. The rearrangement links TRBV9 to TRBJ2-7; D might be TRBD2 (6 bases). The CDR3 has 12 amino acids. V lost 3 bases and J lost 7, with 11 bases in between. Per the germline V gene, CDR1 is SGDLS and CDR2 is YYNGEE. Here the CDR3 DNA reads TGTGCCAGCAGCGGGGGACTGCAAGAGCAGTACTTC. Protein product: CASSGGLQEQYF.

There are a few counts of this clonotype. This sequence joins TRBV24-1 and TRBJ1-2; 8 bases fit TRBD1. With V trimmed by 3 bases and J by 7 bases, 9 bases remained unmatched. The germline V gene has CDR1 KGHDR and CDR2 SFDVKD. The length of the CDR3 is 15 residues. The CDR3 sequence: CATSDPGRGHRGYTF. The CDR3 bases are TGTGCCACCAGTGATCCGGGCAGGGGGCATCGTGGCTACACCTTC.